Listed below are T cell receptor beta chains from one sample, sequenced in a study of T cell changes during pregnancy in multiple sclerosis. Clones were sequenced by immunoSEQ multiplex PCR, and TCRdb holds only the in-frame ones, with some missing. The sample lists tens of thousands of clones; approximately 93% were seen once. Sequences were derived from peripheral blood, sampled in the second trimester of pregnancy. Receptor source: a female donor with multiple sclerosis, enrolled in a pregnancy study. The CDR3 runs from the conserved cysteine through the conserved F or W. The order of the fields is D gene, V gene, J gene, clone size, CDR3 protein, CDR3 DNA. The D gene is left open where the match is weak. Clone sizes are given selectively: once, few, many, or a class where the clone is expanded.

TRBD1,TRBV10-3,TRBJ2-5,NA,CAISMGQQETQYF,TGTGCCATCAGTATGGGACAGCAAGAGACCCAGTACTTC
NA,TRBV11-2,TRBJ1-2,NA,CASSLAGREVGVGYTF,TGTGCCAGCAGCTTAGCTGGGAGGGAAGTTGGGGTAGGCTACACCTTC
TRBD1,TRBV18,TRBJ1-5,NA,CASSPQGDQPQHF,TGTGCCAGCTCGCCTCAGGGGGATCAGCCCCAGCATTTT
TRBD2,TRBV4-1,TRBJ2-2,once,CASSQEAGAGELFF,TGCGCCAGCAGCCAAGAAGCGGGGGCCGGGGAGCTGTTTTTT
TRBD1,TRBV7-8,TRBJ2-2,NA,CASSLRHTGGSAGELFF,TGTGCCAGCAGCTTGCGACACACAGGGGGCTCAGCCGGGGAGCTGTTTTTT
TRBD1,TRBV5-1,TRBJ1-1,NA,CASSLDRGGTEAFF,TGCGCCAGCAGCTTAGACAGGGGAGGTACTGAAGCTTTCTTT
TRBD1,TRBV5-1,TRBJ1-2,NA,CASSPGQGGGYTF,TGCGCCAGCAGCCCGGGACAGGGAGGTGGCTACACCTTC
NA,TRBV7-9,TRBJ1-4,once,CASSPTGQNEKLFF,TGTGCCAGCAGCCCCACCGGACAGAATGAAAAACTGTTTTTT
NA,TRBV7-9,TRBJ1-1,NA,CASSSGEEGIEAFF,TGTGCCAGCAGCTCTGGAGAGGAAGGAATAGAAGCTTTCTTT
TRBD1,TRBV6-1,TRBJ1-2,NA,CASSLTGEYGYTF,TGTGCCAGCAGTTTGACAGGGGAATATGGCTACACCTTC
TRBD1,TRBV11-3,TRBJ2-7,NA,CASSSGQGYEQYF,TGTGCCAGCAGCTCGGGACAGGGGTACGAGCAGTACTTC
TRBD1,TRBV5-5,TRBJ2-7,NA,CASRMGTGMVGEQYF,TGTGCCAGCAGGATGGGGACAGGGATGGTTGGGGAGCAGTACTTC
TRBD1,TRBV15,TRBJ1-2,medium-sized,CATSYRTGEEGYTF,TGTGCCACCAGCTACAGGACAGGGGAGGAAGGCTACACCTTC
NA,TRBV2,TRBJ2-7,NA,CASSERVGAFPEQYF,TGTGCCAGCAGTGAAAGGGTGGGAGCGTTCCCCGAGCAGTACTTC
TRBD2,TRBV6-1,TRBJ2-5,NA,CASSEASSGKETQYF,TGTGCCAGCAGTGAAGCGTCTAGCGGGAAAGAGACCCAGTACTTC
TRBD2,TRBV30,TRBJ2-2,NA,CAWSSGSNTGELFF,TGTGCCTGGAGTAGCGGGAGTAACACCGGGGAGCTGTTTTTT
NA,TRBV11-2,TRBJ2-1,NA,CASSLVTGSYNEQFF,TGTGCCAGCAGCTTAGTAACAGGCTCCTACAATGAGCAGTTCTTC
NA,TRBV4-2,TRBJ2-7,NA,CASSQQGVSGEQYF,TGTGCCAGCAGCCAACAGGGTGTAAGTGGCGAGCAGTACTTC
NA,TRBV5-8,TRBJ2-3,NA,CASSLAGIGTDTQYF,TGTGCCAGCAGCTTGGCCGGGATTGGCACAGATACGCAGTATTTT
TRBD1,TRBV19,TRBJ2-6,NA,CASSRQGASGANVLTF,TGTGCCAGTAGTCGGCAGGGGGCTTCTGGGGCCAACGTCCTGACTTTC
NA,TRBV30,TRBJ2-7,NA,CAWSVHRLLEQYF,TGTGCCTGGAGTGTACATCGACTTCTCGAGCAGTACTTC
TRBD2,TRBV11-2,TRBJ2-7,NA,CASRLAGGAYEQYF,TGTGCCAGCAGACTAGCGGGGGGGGCCTACGAGCAGTACTTC
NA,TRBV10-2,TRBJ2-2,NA,CASKGTGANTGELFF,TGCGCCAGCAAAGGGACGGGAGCGAATACCGGGGAGCTGTTTTTT
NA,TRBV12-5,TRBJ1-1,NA,CASGLDQGAEAFF,TGTGCTAGTGGTTTGGACCAGGGTGCCGAAGCTTTCTTT
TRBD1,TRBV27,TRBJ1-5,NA,CASSSKRQGQSSSNQPQHF,TGTGCCAGCAGCTCCAAACGACAGGGTCAAAGTTCTAGCAATCAGCCCCAGCATTTT
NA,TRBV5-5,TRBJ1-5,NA,CASSLSSNQPQHF,TGTGCCAGCAGCTTGTCGAGCAATCAGCCCCAGCATTTT